Below, one TCR beta chain is given with its context. Its specificity is not known. These data are taken from a study of STAT3 mutations in large granular lymphocyte leukemia. TCRdb's table, derived via immunoSEQ multiplex PCR, lists solely in-frame clones and lacks some. The sample includes several thousand clones, under 70% seen only once; the top ten take more than 45%. The CDR3 is 12 residues long. Germline V gene sequence: CDR1 KGHSH, CDR2 LQKENI. V lost 6 bases to trimming and J lost 8 bases, with 13 bases between them. Study outcomes and limitations: In T-cell large granular lymphocyte leukemia, about half of patients showed multiple immunodominant subclonotypes. Samples missed the first appearance of the clone. Treatment regimens differed across patients between samplings.

The chain couples TRBV18 to TRBJ1-2; D ambiguous. The sample was peripheral blood mononuclear cells. This TCR came from a male patient aged 50 to 59 with T-cell large granular lymphocyte leukemia. Some clones in this sample may be carry-over from other donors' samples. This CDR3 is CASSPTGGGYTF. The CDR3, as DNA: TGTGCCAGCTCCCCCACGGGCGGAGGCTACACCTTC.